This entry lists 32 T cell receptor beta chains sequenced from one sample in a study of OX40 agonist ivuxolimab in advanced cancers. Repertoires were generated with immunoSEQ multiplex PCR, while TCRdb's copy carries only in-frame clones and drops some. The sample yields 65,000 or so clones, over 90% seen once. Material: CD4+ or CD8+ T cells sorted from blood, obtained in a trial of the OX40 agonist ivuxolimab. These receptors were obtained from an adult with an advanced solid tumor such as melanoma, head and neck, liver or kidney cancer.

The chain employs TRBV10-2 and TRBJ1-4, with D hard to call. Between the trimmed V and J ends, which lost 6 bases and 4 bases, there was a span of 12 bases. The CDR3 contains 14 residues. Germline CDR1 and CDR2: WSHSY and SAAADI. CDR3 sequence (DNA): TGCGCCAGCAGAATTGGCAGCTATAATGAAAAACTGTTTTTT. Translating gives CASRIGSYNEKLFF.

This clone was found once. The chain couples TRBV6-5 to TRBJ1-4; D perhaps matches TRBD1 (5 bases). The CDR3 extends over 16 amino acids. With 0 bases removed from V and 2 bases from J, the gap between germline ends came to 10 bases. From germline, CDR1 is MNHEY and CDR2 SVGAGI. The CDR3 region has the DNA TGTGCCAGCAGTTACTCGTTCAGGGCCACTAATGAAAAACTGTTTTTT. This sequence encodes CASSYSFRATNEKLFF.

The chain recombines TRBV6-5 with TRBJ1-1, with 7 bases fitting TRBD1. J was trimmed by 1 base and V by 6 bases; bases with no gene match: 5. Germline V gene lookup returns CDR1 MNHEY and CDR2 SVGAGI. CDR3 length equals 14 residues. The chain's CDR3 is CASSLGTANTEAFF. CDR3 bases: TGTGCCAGCAGCCTCGGGACAGCGAACACTGAAGCTTTCTTT.

The table lists this clone with a count of one. DNA of the CDR3: TGTGCCAGCAGCCAGGCTGGGGGTCAAGAGACCCAGTACTTC. It yields the protein CASSQAGGQETQYF. V and J are TRBV4-2 and TRBJ2-5; the D call may be TRBD1 or TRBD2 (5 bases each). Germline assignment: CDR1 LGHNA and CDR2 YNFKEQ. CDR3 size: 14 residues. Trimming removed 3 bases at V and 2 bases at J, with 10 bases between.

The V gene is TRBV7-9, the J gene TRBJ2-2; TRBD1 matches 9 bases. This CDR3 comprises 14 residues. The germline CDR1 and CDR2 sequences are SEHNR and FQNEAQ (reference sequence). J was trimmed by 6 bases and V by 7 bases; bases with no gene match: 6. The CDR3 DNA is TGTGCCAGCATCCCACAGGGGGCCGCCGGGGAGCTGTTTTTT. This codes for CASIPQGAAGELFF.

The V call is TRBV5-4, the J call TRBJ2-2, with D unresolved. The CDR3 is made up of 16 amino acids. Germline V lookup: CDR1 SGHNT, CDR2 YYREEE (reference sequence). Trimming removed 1 base at V and 4 bases at J, with 14 bases between. CDR3 DNA: TGTGCCAGCAGCTTGTCGGGTGGGTTCGCCACCGGGGAGCTGTTTTTT. This codes for CASSLSGGFATGELFF.

V usage is TRBV7-9 and J usage is TRBJ1-1; 9 bases agree with TRBD1. CDR1 SEHNR and CDR2 FQNEAQ come from the germline V gene (reference sequence). The CDR3 sequence is 12 residues long. Unmatched junction bases numbered 2, after V lost 4 bases and J lost 8 bases. The CDR3 region has the DNA TGTGCCAGCAGCTCAGGGACAGGGGAAGCTTTCTTT. This sequence encodes CASSSGTGEAFF.

The V call is TRBV15, the J call TRBJ2-7; TRBD1 matches 10 bases. J lost 5 bases, V lost 5 bases, and 6 bases had no gene match. The CDR3 extends over 14 amino acids. Germline V lookup: CDR1 LNHNV, CDR2 YYDKDF (reference sequence). The DNA for the CDR3 is TGTGCCACCAGCCATCCCGGGACAGGGGACGAGCAGTACTTC. Translation: CATSHPGTGDEQYF.

This sequence joins TRBV4-1 and TRBJ1-5, with TRBD1 as a possible D gene (5 bases). CDR1 is MGHRA and CDR2 is YSYEKL in the germline V gene. The CDR3 extends over 15 amino acids. V was pared by 4 bases and J by 1 base, with 11 bases between. Here the CDR3 reads CASSPLQGSNQPQHF. In DNA form, the CDR3 reads TGCGCCAGCAGCCCCCTGCAGGGAAGCAATCAGCCCCAGCATTTT.

The chain carries TRBV5-4 and TRBJ2-1; D unresolved. Germline CDR1 is SGHNT and CDR2 is YYREEE (reference sequence). The CDR3 is 13 amino acids. V lost 2 bases and J lost 4, with 7 bases in between. As DNA, the CDR3 is TGTGCCAGCAGCTTACGAGGTTACAATGAGCAGTTCTTC. Its protein product is CASSLRGYNEQFF.

This sequence joins TRBV6-5 and TRBJ2-1; D unresolved. Germline values: CDR1 MNHEY, CDR2 SVGAGI. This CDR3 has 16 residues. V dropped 0 bases and J dropped 0 bases, with 9 bases sitting between them. CDR3: CASSYSAPSSYNEQFF. CDR3 sequence (DNA): TGTGCCAGCAGTTACTCAGCGCCTTCCTCCTACAATGAGCAGTTCTTC.

The rearrangement uses TRBV11-2 and TRBJ2-7, with a possible D match to TRBD1 (6 bases). The CDR3 sequence is 15 residues long. The germline CDR1 and CDR2 sequences are SGHAT and FQNNGV. The V and J ends lost 4 bases and 1 base respectively, with 14 bases between them. CDR3: CASSSLLGQSYEQYF. For the CDR3, the DNA is TGTGCCAGCAGCTCCCTTCTTGGACAGTCCTACGAGCAGTACTTC.

The chain is built from TRBV6-5 and TRBJ1-2, with D perhaps TRBD1 (5 bases). The CDR3 loop spans 11 amino acids. CDR1 and CDR2 from the germline V gene are MNHEY and SVGAGI. The V gene lost 5 bases and the J gene lost 10 bases, with 11 bases spanning the gap. The CDR3 DNA reads as TGTGCCAGCAGTGGCGGGGGACTCTACACCTTC. Amino acid sequence: CASSGGGLYTF.

V gene TRBV5-6 combines with J gene TRBJ2-5, with D uncertain. The CDR3 is made up of 14 amino acids. Germline CDR1 is SGHDT and CDR2 is YYEEEE. V was shortened by 3 bases and J by 2 bases, with 11 bases between the two germline ends. CDR3 in DNA: TGTGCCAGCAGCTGGCCGGCCACACAAGAGACCCAGTACTTC. Its protein product is CASSWPATQETQYF.

V gene TRBV9 combines with J gene TRBJ1-2; a possible D gene is TRBD1 (5 bases). V lost 3 bases and J 3 bases, leaving 6 bases between the germline ends. This CDR3 comprises 12 residues. CDR1 is SGDLS and CDR2 is YYNGEE in the germline V gene. CDR3 nucleotides: TGTGCCAGCAGCGGGGGCGACTATGGCTACACCTTC. Protein product: CASSGGDYGYTF.

The chain joins TRBV9 to TRBJ2-3, with TRBD2 identical over 11 bases. CDR1 is SGDLS and CDR2 is YYNGEE in the germline V gene. This CDR3 region has 16 residues. With V trimmed by 4 bases and J by 5 bases, 9 bases remained unmatched. The CDR3 sequence is CASSSRSGGAGDTQYF. The CDR3 nucleotides are TGTGCCAGCAGCTCCCGTAGCGGGGGGGCCGGAGATACGCAGTATTTT.

The gene calls are TRBV7-8 and TRBJ2-7; D remains ambiguous. This CDR3 spans 11 amino acids. CDR1 SGHVS and CDR2 FQNEAQ come from the germline V gene. V was trimmed by 4 bases and J by 3 bases, leaving 4 bases between them. The CDR3 nucleotides read TGTGCCAGCAGCTCCAACTACGAGCAGTACTTC. Its translation: CASSSNYEQYF.

The chain is built from TRBV6-1 and TRBJ1-6; D remains unclear. The CDR3 spans 12 residues. Trimming removed 6 bases at V and 9 bases at J, with 9 bases between. Germline CDR1 reads MNHNS; CDR2 reads SASEGT. The CDR3 reads CASSANGSPLHF. For the CDR3, the DNA is TGTGCCAGCAGCGCCAATGGTTCACCCCTCCACTTT.

The chain employs TRBV12-5 and TRBJ2-4; TRBD2 matches 8 bases. Germline V CDR1 and CDR2: LGHNT, FRNRAP. The CDR3 loop spans 17 amino acids. Unmatched junction bases numbered 10, after V lost 1 base and J lost 5 bases. CDR3 nucleotides: TGTGCTAGTGGTTTGGAAACCGGGGGGGTGCCCCAAAACATTCAGTACTTC. This encodes CASGLETGGVPQNIQYF.

This clone occurred once. The gene calls are TRBV7-5 and TRBJ1-2. TRBV7-5 is listed as a pseudogene. This CDR3 contains 15 residues. The CDR3 DNA reads as TGTGCCAGAAGCCATAAATCCGGGCCGGGCCTTGGCTACACCTTC. Amino acids: CARSHKSGPGLGYTF.

This clone has only one observation. The gene calls are TRBV27 and TRBJ2-7, with D perhaps assigned TRBD1 or TRBD2 (5 bases each). Germline V lookup: CDR1 MNHEY, CDR2 SMNVEV (reference sequence). The CDR3 totals 13 residues. V lost 3 bases, J lost 3 bases, and 9 bases lay in between. The CDR3 here is CASSFEGSYEQYF. The CDR3 nucleotides are TGTGCCAGCAGTTTTGAGGGGAGCTACGAGCAGTACTTC.

The chain has TRBV5-6 and TRBJ2-1; 9 bases match TRBD2. This CDR3 comprises 14 residues. Germline V gives CDR1 SGHDT, CDR2 YYEEEE. Trimming removed 2 bases from V and 7 bases from J; junction bases left unmatched: 4. The CDR3 here is CASSLWLAGNEQFF. CDR3 DNA sequence: TGTGCCAGCAGCTTATGGCTAGCGGGGAATGAGCAGTTCTTC.

The V call is TRBV25-1, the J call TRBJ1-2; 11 nucleotides agree with TRBD1. Germline V gene data show CDR1 as MGHDK and CDR2 as SYGVNS. With 3 bases clipped from V and 4 bases from J, the junction kept 1 base outside the gene matches. This CDR3 is built from 14 residues. CDR3 sequence reads: CASSDGTGGYGYTF. In DNA, the CDR3 is TGTGCCAGCAGTGATGGGACAGGGGGCTATGGCTACACCTTC.

The chain has TRBV4-1 and TRBJ2-7; D possibly uses TRBD1 or TRBD2 (6 bases each). The CDR3 has 16 amino acids. Deletions cut 2 bases from V and 2 bases from J, with 16 bases between. Germline-derived CDR1 and CDR2 are MGHRA and YSYEKL. The CDR3 bases are TGCGCCAGCAGCCAAAGAAACGGGGGCCGCACCTACGAGCAGTACTTC. Its protein is CASSQRNGGRTYEQYF.

This rearrangement joins TRBV5-6 to TRBJ2-3; TRBD2 matches 12 bases. The germline V gene has CDR1 SGHDT and CDR2 YYEEEE. The CDR3 has 16 amino acids. Germline trimming cut 4 bases from V and 13 bases from J; bases unmatched to any gene: 16. DNA of the CDR3: TGTGCCAGCAGCCCATTACGGACTAGCGGGGAGTTCTTGAAGTATTTT. The encoded protein is CASSPLRTSGEFLKYF.

This chain links TRBV27 with TRBJ1-1; tentatively, D is TRBD1 (5 bases). This CDR3 contains 14 residues. Germline V gene lookup returns CDR1 MNHEY and CDR2 SMNVEV (reference sequence). The V and J ends lost 2 bases and 4 bases respectively, with 11 bases between them. This chain's CDR3 is CASSLVGAPTEAFF. In DNA form, the CDR3 reads TGTGCCAGCAGTTTAGTCGGGGCGCCCACTGAAGCTTTCTTT.

The V gene is TRBV18, the J gene TRBJ2-5, with D perhaps TRBD1 or TRBD2 (7 bases each). CDR1 and CDR2 from the germline V gene are KGHSH and LQKENI. Between the trimmed V and J ends, which lost 4 bases and 1 base, there was a span of 19 bases. The CDR3 is 17 amino acids. CDR3 nucleotide sequence: TGTGCCAGCTCACGGGTCCAGGGGGGGGATCCCCAAGAGACCCAGTACTTC. Translating it yields CASSRVQGGDPQETQYF.

The V gene is TRBV7-2, the J gene TRBJ1-2; D is unresolved. Trimming removed 2 bases at V and 6 bases at J, with 13 bases between. The CDR3 totals 14 residues. Germline V gene sequence: CDR1 SGHTA, CDR2 FQGNSA. CDR3 residues: CASSLNGRGHGYTF. In DNA, the CDR3 is TGTGCCAGCAGCTTAAACGGGAGAGGCCATGGCTACACCTTC.

V gene TRBV6-5 combines with J gene TRBJ1-1; possible D gene TRBD1, 6 bases. The V end lost 7 bases, the J end lost 0 bases, and 12 bases lay between the germline ends. The CDR3 loop spans 14 amino acids. Per the germline V gene, CDR1 is MNHEY and CDR2 is SVGAGI. CDR3 coding DNA: TGTGCCAGCAACCAGGGGATACTGAACACTGAAGCTTTCTTT. Residues: CASNQGILNTEAFF.

This chain joins TRBV9 and TRBJ1-5; D gene ambiguous. The ends were cut back, 0 bases at V and 7 bases at J, with 14 bases in the middle. Germline V gene sequence: CDR1 SGDLS, CDR2 YYNGEE. The CDR3 runs to 15 residues. CDR3 coding DNA: TGTGCCAGCAGCGTAGAGGAGGGATACGGCCAGCCCCAGCATTTT. Protein sequence: CASSVEEGYGQPQHF. Complete variable domain (other parts from reference TRBV9 and TRBJ1-5): DSGVTQTPKHLITATGQRVTLRCSPRSGDLSVYWYQQSLDQGLQFLIQYYNGEERAKGNILERFSAQQFPDLHSELNLSSLELGDSALYFCASSVEEGYGQPQHFGDGTRLSIL.

The chain is built from TRBV6-6 and TRBJ2-7; D gene uncertain. V was cut by 2 bases and J by 2 bases, with 10 bases left in between. The CDR3 has 14 residues. The V gene's germline CDR1 is MNHNY and CDR2 SVGAGI (reference sequence). The CDR3 DNA sequence: TGTGCCAGCAGTTACCGTCCCTACCCCTACGAGCAGTACTTC. Translation: CASSYRPYPYEQYF.

The chain uses TRBV5-1 and TRBJ2-7; either TRBD1 or TRBD2 may supply D (5 bases each). The CDR3 is made up of 14 amino acids. Germline V lookup: CDR1 SGHRS, CDR2 YFSETQ. Trimming took off 7 bases at V and 7 bases at J, with 21 bases between the two ends. The CDR3 DNA is TGCGCCAGCTACCTTCGGGACGACTCGGAGGAGCAGTACTTC. This sequence encodes CASYLRDDSEEQYF.